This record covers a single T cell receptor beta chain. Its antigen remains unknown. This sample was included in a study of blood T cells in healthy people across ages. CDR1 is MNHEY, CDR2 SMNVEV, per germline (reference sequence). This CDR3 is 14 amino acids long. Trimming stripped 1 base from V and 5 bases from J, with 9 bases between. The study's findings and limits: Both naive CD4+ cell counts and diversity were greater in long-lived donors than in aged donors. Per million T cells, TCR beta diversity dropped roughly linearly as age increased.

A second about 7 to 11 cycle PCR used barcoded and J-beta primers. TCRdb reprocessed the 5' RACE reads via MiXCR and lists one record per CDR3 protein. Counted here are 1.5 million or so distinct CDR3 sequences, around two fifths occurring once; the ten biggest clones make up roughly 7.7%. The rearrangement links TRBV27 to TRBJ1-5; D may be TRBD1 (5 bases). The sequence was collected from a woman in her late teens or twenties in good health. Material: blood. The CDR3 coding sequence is TGTGCCAGCAGTTTATGGGGGGGTGATCAGCCCCAGCATTTT. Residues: CASSLWGGDQPQHF.